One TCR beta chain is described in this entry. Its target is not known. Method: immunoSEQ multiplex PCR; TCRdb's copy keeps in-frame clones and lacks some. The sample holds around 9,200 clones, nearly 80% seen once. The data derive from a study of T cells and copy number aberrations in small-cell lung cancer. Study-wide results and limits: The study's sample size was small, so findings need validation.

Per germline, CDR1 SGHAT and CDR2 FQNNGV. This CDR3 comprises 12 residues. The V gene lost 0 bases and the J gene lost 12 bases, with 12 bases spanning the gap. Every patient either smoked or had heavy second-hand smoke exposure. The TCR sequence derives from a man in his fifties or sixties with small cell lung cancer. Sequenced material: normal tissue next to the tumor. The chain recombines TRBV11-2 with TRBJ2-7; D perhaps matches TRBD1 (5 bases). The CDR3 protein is CASSLDRGLRYF. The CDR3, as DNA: TGTGCCAGCAGCTTAGATAGGGGTCTACGGTACTTC.